This T cell receptor beta chain was obtained from a study of follicular helper T cells after annual influenza vaccination. Study-wide results and limits: Each annual vaccination recalled recurring oligoclonal ICOS+CD38+ cTfh clonotypes. Just about 9.5-20% of cells analyzed had recovered productive TCRB sequences.

Of note for this clone: Antigen: not known.

The germline CDR1 and CDR2 sequences are SGDLS and YYNGEE. V was clipped by 1 base and J by 2 bases; unmatched bases: 3. The CDR3 contains 15 residues. Assay used: immunoSEQ multiplex PCR; TCRdb lists only in-frame clones, some missing. The sample lists several thousand clones, around four fifths occurring once. As for time point: 2015-2016 season, 7 days after influenza vaccination. Sorted cTfh were non-naive CD4+CXCR5+PD-1+, either ICOS+CD38+ or ICOS-CD38-. The TCR sequence derives from an adult who received the influenza vaccine. V is TRBV9 and J is TRBJ2-3, with 8 bases fitting TRBD2. The sample here was CXCR5+ CD38- circulating T follicular helper cells from blood, taken 7 days after influenza vaccination. The sample's subset: circulating Tfh, non-naive CD4+CXCR5+PD-1+ (ICOS+CD38+ or ICOS-CD38-). In nucleotides, the CDR3 is TGTGCCAGCAGCGTACAGCGGGGGTTCACAGATACGCAGTATTTT. It translates to CASSVQRGFTDTQYF.